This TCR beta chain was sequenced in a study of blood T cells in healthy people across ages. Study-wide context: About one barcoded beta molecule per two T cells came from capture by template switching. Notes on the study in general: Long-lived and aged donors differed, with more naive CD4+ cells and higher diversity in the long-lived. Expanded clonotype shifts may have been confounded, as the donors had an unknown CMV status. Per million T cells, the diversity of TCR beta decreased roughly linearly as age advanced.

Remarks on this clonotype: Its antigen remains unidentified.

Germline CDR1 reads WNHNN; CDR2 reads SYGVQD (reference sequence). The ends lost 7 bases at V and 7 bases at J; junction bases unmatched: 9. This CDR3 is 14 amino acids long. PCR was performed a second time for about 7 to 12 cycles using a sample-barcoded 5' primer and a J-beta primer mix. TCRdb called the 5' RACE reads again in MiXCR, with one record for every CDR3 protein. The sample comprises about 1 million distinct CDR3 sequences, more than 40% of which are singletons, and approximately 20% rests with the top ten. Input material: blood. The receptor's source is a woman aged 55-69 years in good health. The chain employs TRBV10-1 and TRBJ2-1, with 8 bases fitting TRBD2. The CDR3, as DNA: TGCGCCAGCAAACAAGCGGGAGACGGGAATGAGCAGTTCTTC. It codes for CASKQAGDGNEQFF.